This TCR beta chain was found in a study of identical twins. This CDR3 has 15 amino acids. Germline V gene data show CDR1 as DFQATT and CDR2 as SNEGSKA (reference sequence). With 0 bases removed from V and 2 bases from J, the gap between germline ends came to 13 bases. Each CDR3 protein is one row after TCRdb ran MiXCR on the 5' RACE reads. Seen here are 500,000 to 550,000 distinct CDR3 sequences, approximately 22% observed once, and the top ten hold around 1%. This clonotype was found a few times. A further study also used this sample, focusing on T cells expressing NK-cell markers. Turning to that study: An anti-gamma-delta TCR antibody restricted sorting to alpha-beta TCR T cells in several experiments. In roughly six donors, dominant CD3+CD56+NKG2C+ clonotypes ranked among the top 10 CD8+ clonotypes. The CD3+CD56-NKG2C+ fraction of four donors was likewise dominated by these clonotypes.

Sequences were obtained from CD4+ T cells sorted from blood. The TCR was taken from a woman aged 18-29 years in good health. The chain is built from TRBV20-1 and TRBJ2-5; the D gene is possibly TRBD1 (7 bases). In DNA, the CDR3 is TGCAGTGCTAGAGATCGGCAGGGGGGACAAGAGACCCAGTACTTC. Translated, it gives CSARDRQGGQETQYF.